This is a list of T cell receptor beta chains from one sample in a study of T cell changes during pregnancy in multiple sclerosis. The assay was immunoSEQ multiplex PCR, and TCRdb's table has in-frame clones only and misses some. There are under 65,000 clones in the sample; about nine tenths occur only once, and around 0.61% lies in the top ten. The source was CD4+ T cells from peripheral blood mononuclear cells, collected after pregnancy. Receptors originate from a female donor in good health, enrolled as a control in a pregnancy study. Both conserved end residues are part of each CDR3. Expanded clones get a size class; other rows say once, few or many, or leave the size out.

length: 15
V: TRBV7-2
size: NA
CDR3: CASSLGRAGTGELFF

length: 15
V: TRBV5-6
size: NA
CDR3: CASSLPTRQYTEAFF

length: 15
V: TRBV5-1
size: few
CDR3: CASRPFHGGLDEQFF

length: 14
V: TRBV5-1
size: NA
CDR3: CASSLAQGITKAFF

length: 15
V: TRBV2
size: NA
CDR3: CASSEGGRIGNEQFF

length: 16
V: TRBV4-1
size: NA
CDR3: CASSRLQGGGTDTQYF

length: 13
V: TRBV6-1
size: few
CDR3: CASRSGTDYGYTF

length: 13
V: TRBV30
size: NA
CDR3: CAWTGLVYYGYTF

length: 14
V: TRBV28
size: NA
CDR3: CASSRIREHNEQFF

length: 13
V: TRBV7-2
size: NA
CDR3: CASSLAEGYEQYF

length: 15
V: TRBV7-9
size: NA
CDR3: CASSDRTGLEETQYF

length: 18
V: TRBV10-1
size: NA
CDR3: CVPVGSGSGSVGANVLTF

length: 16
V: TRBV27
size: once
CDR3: CASARLAGGAADTQYF

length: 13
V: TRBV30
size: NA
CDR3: CAWGPGGYQPQHF

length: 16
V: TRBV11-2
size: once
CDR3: CASSLGLAGGAGELFF

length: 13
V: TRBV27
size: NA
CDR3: CASSHPPTGKAFF

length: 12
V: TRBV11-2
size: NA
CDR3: CASSRQDVRQYF

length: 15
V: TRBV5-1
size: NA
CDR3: CASREQGAGNSPLHF

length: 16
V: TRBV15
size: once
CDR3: CATSSRQGLGNQPQHF

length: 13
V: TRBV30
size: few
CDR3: CAWRYNRNTEAFF

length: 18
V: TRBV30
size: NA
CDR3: CASGRGQGFSRLSEKLFF

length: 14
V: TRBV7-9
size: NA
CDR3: CASSYRGTNEKLFF

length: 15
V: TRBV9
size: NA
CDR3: CASSVTGVRTDTQYF

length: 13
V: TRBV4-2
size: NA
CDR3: CASSQVGGQPQHF

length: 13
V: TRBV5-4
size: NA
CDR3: CASSTSSDDTQYF

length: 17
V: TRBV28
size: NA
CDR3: CASSPIGVIGSNQPQHF

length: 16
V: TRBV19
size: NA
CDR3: CASSGQGPSTSYEQYF

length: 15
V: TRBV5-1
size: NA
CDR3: CASSLAGFGDYEQYF

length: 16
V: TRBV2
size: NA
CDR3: CASSDLLLAGVETQYF

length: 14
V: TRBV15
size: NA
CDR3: CATSAGQGGDTQYF

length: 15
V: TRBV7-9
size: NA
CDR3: CASTSTGGRNNEQFF

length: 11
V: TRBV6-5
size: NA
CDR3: CASIFFGELFF

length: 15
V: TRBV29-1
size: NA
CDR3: CSVLINRGTRETQYF

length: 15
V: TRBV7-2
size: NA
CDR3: CASTEQGQGGYEQYF

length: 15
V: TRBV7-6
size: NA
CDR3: CASSLGQGHDQPQHF

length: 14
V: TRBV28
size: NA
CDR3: CASSLLAYNQPQHF

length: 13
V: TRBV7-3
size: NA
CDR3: CASSLTYTDTQYF

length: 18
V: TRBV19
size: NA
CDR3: CASSIVGTPKSSYNEQFF

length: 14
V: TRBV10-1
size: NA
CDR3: CASRAGGSNTEAFF

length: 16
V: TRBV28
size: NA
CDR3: CASSTQAGGPFYEQFF

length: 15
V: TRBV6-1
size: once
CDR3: CASRRTGGGNYGYTF

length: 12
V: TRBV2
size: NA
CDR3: CASSGTSETQYF